This TCR beta chain was identified in a study of T-cell memory formation after mild COVID-19. Remarks on this clonotype: What it recognizes is unknown.

Germline CDR1 is ENHRY and CDR2 is SYGVKD. The junction had 6 bases not matched to a gene; V was cut back by 6 bases and J by 2 bases. This CDR3 contains 15 residues. Each CDR3 protein is one row after TCRdb ran MiXCR on the 5' RACE reads. Here the sample spans 360,000 or so distinct CDR3 sequences, 25% to 30% being singletons. Study outcomes and limitations: Certain responding clones were present in pre-infection memory, suggesting participation of cross-reactive memory. Day 37-peaking second-wave clones had unconfirmed SARS-CoV-2 specificity.

The chain is built from TRBV10-3 and TRBJ2-7, with 11 bases lining up with TRBD1. The source of this sequence is an adult woman who had mild COVID-19 (a few samples of this study predate the infection). Cell type and time point are not known. Material for sequencing was PBMCs or a T cell subset sorted from them (not recorded which). The CDR3 region has the DNA TGTGCCATCAGCAGCACGGGACAGGGGGCCTACGAGCAGTACTTC. It specifies CAISSTGQGAYEQYF.